The 23 T cell receptor beta chains reported below all come from one sample, sequenced in a study of CD8 T cells in Susac syndrome. Random-hexamer reverse transcription was applied to about 0.45 to 1 ug RNA. TCRdb itself ran the immunoSEQ multiplex PCR reads through MiXCR, one entry per CDR3 protein. The table includes a few hundred thousand distinct CDR3 sequences, about 96% detected once. Sequenced sample: CD4+ T cells from PBMCs. The receptors were gathered from a human donor with multiple sclerosis.

The chain carries TRBV3-1 and TRBJ2-2; 8 nucleotides agree with TRBD2. There are 16 residues in the CDR3. J was trimmed by 7 bases and V by 1 base; bases with no gene match: 8. The germline CDR1 and CDR2 sequences are LGHDT and YNNKEL (reference sequence). The CDR3 sequence is CASSQVGAGANGELFF. In nucleotides, the CDR3 is TGTGCCAGCAGCCAAGTGGGAGCGGGAGCCAACGGGGAGCTGTTTTTT.

The V and J genes are TRBV2 and TRBJ2-3, with D perhaps TRBD1 or TRBD2 (5 bases each). Germline V gives CDR1 SNHLY, CDR2 FYNNEI. The CDR3 is made up of 15 amino acids. Trimming left V 6 bases short and J 0 bases short, with 13 bases between. The CDR3 loop reads CASSAPGPSTDTQYF. For the CDR3, the DNA is TGTGCCAGCAGCGCGCCGGGACCCAGCACAGATACGCAGTATTTT.

V and J are TRBV18 and TRBJ2-1, with D hard to call. Germline CDR1 KGHSH, CDR2 LQKENI. Trimming shortened V by 1 base and J by 8 bases, and 3 bases separated the two germline ends. The CDR3 spans 11 residues. The CDR3 DNA reads TGTGCCAGCTCACCACGGGATGAGCAGTTCTTC. Its translation is CASSPRDEQFF.

This clonotype was recorded once. In DNA form, the CDR3 reads TGTGCCAGCAGATCTAGCGGAACCTACAATGAGCAGTTCTTC. This codes for CASRSSGTYNEQFF. The J gene is TRBJ2-1, the V gene TRBV12-3 or TRBV12-4; 7 bases fit TRBD2. The CDR3 is 14 residues long. Losses at the gene ends were 6 bases for V and 2 bases for J; bases not matched to a gene: 4.

The chain employs TRBV7-8 and TRBJ2-3, with D tentatively TRBD1 or TRBD2 (7 bases each). Trimming left V 2 bases short and J 3 bases short, with 12 bases between. The CDR3 is 15 residues long. Germline V gene data show CDR1 as SGHVS and CDR2 as FQNEAQ. CDR3 sequence: CASSLTGEGTDTQYF. In DNA form, the CDR3 reads TGTGCCAGCAGCTTAACAGGGGAGGGAACAGATACGCAGTATTTT.

The chain has TRBV24-1 and TRBJ2-7; D unclear. From germline, CDR1 is KGHDR and CDR2 SFDVKD. The CDR3 is made up of 12 amino acids. V was pared by 4 bases and J by 9 bases, with 12 bases between. The CDR3 sequence is CATSEPDKAQYF. The DNA for the CDR3 is TGTGCCACCAGTGAGCCAGACAAGGCGCAGTACTTC.

This sequence joins TRBV29-1 and TRBJ2-4; 12 nucleotides match TRBD2. V lost 6 bases and J lost 9; bases outside the gene matches: 15. The CDR3 totals 16 residues. The germline CDR1 and CDR2 sequences are SQVTM and ANQGSEA. CDR3 in DNA: TGCAGCGTGGAAAAACTAGCGGGAGGCCAAAAGGGCATTCAGTACTTC. This gives the protein CSVEKLAGGQKGIQYF.

The V and J genes are TRBV5-4 and TRBJ2-6, with 9 positions matching TRBD2. The CDR3 has 17 amino acids. With 2 bases clipped from V and 0 bases from J, the junction kept 3 bases outside the gene matches. Per germline, CDR1 SGHNT and CDR2 YYREEE (reference sequence). Here the CDR3 DNA reads TGTGCCAGCAGCTTCATGCGGGGGGGCTCTGGGGCCAACGTCCTGACTTTC. It is translated as CASSFMRGGSGANVLTF.

V is TRBV29-1 and J is TRBJ2-1; tentatively, D is TRBD2 (6 bases). The germline V gene has CDR1 SQVTM and CDR2 ANQGSEA. V lost 1 base and J lost 1, with 17 bases in between. CDR3 size: 17 residues. This CDR3 is CSVEGIRRGWSYNEQFF. In DNA, the CDR3 is TGCAGCGTTGAAGGGATAAGGAGGGGCTGGTCCTACAATGAGCAGTTCTTC.

CDR3 sequence reads: CACQEPLHF. CDR3 DNA sequence: TGTGCCTGCCAGGAACCCCTCCACTTT. This rearrangement joins TRBV25-1 to TRBJ1-6; D remains unclear. This CDR3 has 9 residues. Germline values: CDR1 MGHDK, CDR2 SYGVNS. V was cut by 11 bases and J by 12 bases, with 8 bases left in between.

The V and J genes are TRBV1 and TRBJ2-5; the D call TRBD1 from the table was never checked on the DNA. TRBV1 corresponds to a pseudogene. The CDR3 is made up of 16 amino acids. The CDR3 reads CTSSQDRGSPGETQYF. In DNA, the CDR3 is TGCACCAGCAGCCAAGATCGGGGATCGCCGGGAGAGACCCAGTACTTC.

The chain joins TRBV19 to TRBJ1-5, with D perhaps TRBD1 (6 bases). Trimming removed 0 bases from V and 9 bases from J, with 15 bases in between. Germline CDR1 is LNHDA and CDR2 is SQIVND (reference sequence). This CDR3 is built from 15 residues. The CDR3 sequence is CASSIDMRGAGPQHF. The CDR3 nucleotides are TGTGCCAGTAGTATAGATATGAGGGGGGCCGGGCCCCAGCATTTT.

This chain joins TRBV20-1 and TRBJ2-1; 7 bases line up with TRBD1. V lost 3 bases and J lost 1; bases outside the gene matches: 6. The germline V gene encodes CDR1 DFQATT and CDR2 SNEGSKA (reference sequence). The CDR3 is 15 residues long. In nucleotides, the CDR3 is TGCAGTGCTAGGCTACAGGGGAGATCCTACAATGAGCAGTTCTTC. The encoded protein is CSARLQGRSYNEQFF.

V and J are TRBV5-1 and TRBJ2-1; 8 positions match TRBD2. Trimming at V came to 0 bases and at J to 2 bases, leaving 7 bases not matched to a gene. Germline values: CDR1 SGHRS, CDR2 YFSETQ. This CDR3 spans 17 amino acids. The CDR3 protein is CASSLVSGGPAYNEQFF. CDR3 in DNA: TGCGCCAGCAGCTTGGTCTCGGGAGGGCCCGCCTACAATGAGCAGTTCTTC. The complete variable domain, with remaining parts taken from reference TRBV5-1 and TRBJ2-1, reads KAGVTQTPRYLIKTRGQQVTLSCSPISGHRSVSWYQQTPGQGLQFLFEYFSETQRNKGNFPGRFSGRQFSNSRSEMNVSTLELGDSALYLCASSLVSGGPAYNEQFFGPGTRLTVL.

This chain links TRBV12-3 or TRBV12-4 with TRBJ1-2; 8 bases align to TRBD1. V gave up 5 bases and J gave up 4 bases; unmatched junction bases: 6. This CDR3 has 14 amino acids. The CDR3 DNA reads as TGTGCCAGCAGTCCCGGGACAGGAACCTATGGCTACACCTTC. Protein product: CASSPGTGTYGYTF.

V gene TRBV20-1 combines with J gene TRBJ2-1; D is undetermined. Germline CDR1 is DFQATT and CDR2 is SNEGSKA (reference sequence). V lost 3 bases to trimming and J lost 4 bases, with 16 bases between them. This CDR3 spans 15 amino acids. DNA for the CDR3: TGCAGTGCTAGGCCAAGCCTGACGGTATACAATGAGCAGTTCTTC. This encodes CSARPSLTVYNEQFF.

The J gene is TRBJ2-2, the V gene TRBV24-1; 8 nucleotides line up with TRBD2. This CDR3 has 15 residues. Germline CDR1 reads KGHDR; CDR2 reads SFDVKD. Trimming cost V 4 bases and J 6 bases; bases outside gene matches: 6. The CDR3 loop reads CATSDGSSGPGELFF. The DNA of the CDR3 is TGTGCCACCAGTGACGGTTCTAGCGGGCCCGGGGAGCTGTTTTTT.

This chain links TRBV25-1 with TRBJ2-5; 9 nucleotides line up with TRBD2. This CDR3 spans 15 amino acids. V trimming: 4 bases; J trimming: 5 bases; junction bases outside the gene matches: 8. CDR1 and CDR2 (germline): MGHDK, SYGVNS. CDR3 nucleotides: TGTGCCAGCAGTGCCGCGGGAGGGCGGGCGGAGACCCAGTACTTC. Its protein product is CASSAAGGRAETQYF.

The rearrangement uses TRBV14 and TRBJ2-2, with a tentative D call TRBD2 (6 bases). This CDR3 comprises 16 residues. V was cut by 1 base and J by 3 bases, with 12 bases left in between. Germline loops: CDR1 SGHDN, CDR2 FVKESK. DNA for the CDR3: TGTGCCAGCAGCCAAGTCTGGGGGGTGTACACCGGGGAGCTGTTTTTT. Translated: CASSQVWGVYTGELFF. The full variable domain, rest sourced from reference TRBV14 and TRBJ2-2, is EAGVTQFPSHSVIEKGQTVTLRCDPISGHDNLYWYRRVMGKEIKFLLHFVKESKQDESGMPNNRFLAERTGGTYSTLKVQPAELEDSGVYFCASSQVWGVYTGELFFGEGSRLTVL.

This clonotype has a single count. This chain joins TRBV2 and TRBJ1-2; 7 nucleotides agree with TRBD1. Trimming took 6 bases from V and 0 from J; bases not matched to a gene: 7. The CDR3 totals 15 residues. CDR1 is SNHLY, CDR2 FYNNEI, per germline. In nucleotides, the CDR3 is TGTGCCAGCAGCAAGAGGGACAGCTCTAACTATGGCTACACCTTC. Amino acids: CASSKRDSSNYGYTF.

The sample holds one count of this clonotype. The chain recombines TRBV4-2 with TRBJ2-6, with D unclear. Trimming stripped 4 bases from V and 4 bases from J, with 8 bases between. Germline-derived CDR1 and CDR2 are LGHNA and YNFKEQ. The CDR3 is 14 residues long. Here the CDR3 DNA reads TGTGCCAGCAGCCGCGCCTTCGGGGCCAACGTCCTGACTTTC. Translating it yields CASSRAFGANVLTF.

The genes are TRBV7-9 and TRBJ2-7; no reliable D call. The germline V gene has CDR1 SEHNR and CDR2 FQNEAQ (reference sequence). Trimming cost V 1 base and J 2 bases, with 9 bases left between them. This CDR3 comprises 14 residues. The CDR3 nucleotides read TGTGCCAGCAGCTTAGAGGTCCACCCCTACGAGCAGTACTTC. The encoded protein is CASSLEVHPYEQYF.

The rearrangement joins TRBV23-1 to TRBJ2-7; D gene uncertain. Being an ORF, TRBV23-1 has a function that is uncertain. The CDR3 contains 12 residues. V was cut by 3 bases and J by 5 bases, with 8 bases left in between. For the CDR3, the DNA is TGCGCCAGCAGTCACCGAATCAACGAGCAGTACTTC. Its protein product is CASSHRINEQYF.